A single sample is the source of the 30 T cell receptor beta chains below, sequenced in a study of shared clonotypes between healthy human individuals. Repertoires were generated with immunoSEQ multiplex PCR, while TCRdb's copy carries only in-frame clones and drops some. The sample includes about 2.4 million clones, around 90% of them seen just once. The sample was naive CD4+ T cells sorted from blood. Documented subset: CD45RA+ positively selected. Receptors were obtained from a man younger than 35 in good health.

The rearrangement joins TRBV7-6 to TRBJ2-5; 9 positions match TRBD2. Germline CDR1 SGHVS, CDR2 FNYEAQ. J gave up 2 bases and V 0 bases, and 4 bases lay outside the gene matches. CDR3 length equals 16 residues. The DNA of the CDR3 is TGTGCCAGCAGCTTAGCCCCGACTAGCGGTCAAGAGACCCAGTACTTC. Translated: CASSLAPTSGQETQYF.

This clone was recorded only once. This chain connects TRBV29-1 to TRBJ2-5, with 10 positions matching TRBD2. The CDR3 totals 14 residues. V lost 4 bases, J lost 5 bases, and 7 bases stayed unmatched. Germline CDR1 SQVTM, CDR2 ANQGSEA. CDR3 DNA sequence: TGCAGCGTTGGTTGGCTAGCGGGGGCCGAGACCCAGTACTTC. Its translation is CSVGWLAGAETQYF.

V usage is TRBV18 and J usage is TRBJ2-3; 10 bases map to TRBD2. The CDR3 is made up of 16 amino acids. Germline CDR1 reads KGHSH; CDR2 reads LQKENI. V shed 3 bases and J 4 bases; nucleotides not matched to a gene: 7. CDR3 region: CASSPASGGSADTQYF. The CDR3 DNA reads as TGTGCCAGCTCACCCGCTAGCGGGGGTAGCGCAGATACGCAGTATTTT.

The sample holds a few counts of this clone. The chain combines TRBV5-1 with TRBJ1-5; no clear D gene. Trimming shortened V by 0 bases and J by 7 bases, and 8 bases separated the two germline ends. Germline V lookup: CDR1 SGHRS, CDR2 YFSETQ. The CDR3 runs 13 residues. CDR3 protein: CASSLAVGQPQHF. The DNA of the CDR3 is TGCGCCAGCAGCTTGGCGGTGGGGCAGCCCCAGCATTTT.

About this clone: Additional DNA sequences in this sample encode the identical CDR3. This chain connects TRBV9 to TRBJ2-3, with 7 bases identical to TRBD1. CDR1 is SGDLS, CDR2 YYNGEE, per germline. The CDR3 loop spans 15 amino acids. Trimming at V came to 4 bases and at J to 1 base, leaving 6 bases not matched to a gene. CDR3 in DNA: TGTGCCAGCAGCCCTCGACAGGGACGCACAGATACGCAGTATTTT. This gives the protein CASSPRQGRTDTQYF.

This chain links TRBV9 with TRBJ1-4; tentatively, D is TRBD1 (5 bases). The V end was cut by 3 bases, the J end by 3 bases, with 9 bases between. Germline-derived CDR1 and CDR2 are SGDLS and YYNGEE. This CDR3 is built from 14 residues. CDR3 protein: CASSAQVANEKLFF. The DNA for the CDR3 is TGTGCCAGCAGCGCACAGGTCGCTAATGAAAAACTGTTTTTT.

The chain carries TRBV7-2 and TRBJ2-5; D possibly uses TRBD1 or TRBD2 (5 bases each). V shed 2 bases and J shed 5 bases, with 6 bases lying between them. The CDR3 loop spans 12 amino acids. The germline V gene has CDR1 SGHTA and CDR2 FQGNSA. As DNA, the CDR3 is TGTGCCAGCAGCTTATGGGGGGAGACCCAGTACTTC. Translated: CASSLWGETQYF.

About this clone itself: The same CDR3 arises from other DNA sequences in this sample as well. The chain uses TRBV18 and TRBJ2-5; TRBD2 matches at 9 bases. V shed 6 bases and J 4 bases; nucleotides not matched to a gene: 3. The CDR3 has 13 amino acids. Germline V lookup: CDR1 KGHSH, CDR2 LQKENI. This CDR3 reads CASSPSGAETQYF. DNA of the CDR3: TGTGCCAGCTCTCCTAGCGGGGCAGAGACCCAGTACTTC.

The CDR3 region has the DNA TGTGCCAGCAGTTTGGGAGTGGGGTCCGGTGAGCAGTTCTTC. Translation: CASSLGVGSGEQFF. The chain combines TRBV28 with TRBJ2-1, with D possibly TRBD2 on 5 matching bases. Trimming shortened V by 3 bases and J by 9 bases, and 15 bases separated the two germline ends. The CDR3 consists of 14 residues. Germline CDR1 and CDR2: MDHEN and SYDVKM. Together with reference TRBV28 and TRBJ2-1, the CDR3 gives the full variable domain: DVKVTQSSRYLVKRTGEKVFLECVQDMDHENMFWYRQDPGLGLRLIYFSYDVKMKEKGDIPEGYSVSREKKERFSLILESASTNQTSMYLCASSLGVGSGEQFFGPGTRLTVL.

Of note for this clone: The same CDR3 can be traced to other DNA sequences in this sample. The chain joins TRBV6-5 to TRBJ2-1, with 7 bases that match TRBD1. The CDR3 length is 15 residues. The V segment lost 4 bases and the J segment 0 bases; nucleotides outside the gene matches: 3. CDR1 and CDR2 (germline): MNHEY, SVGAGI. The CDR3 region has the DNA TGTGCCAGCAGTTCAGGGGGTAGCTCCTACAATGAGCAGTTCTTC. This gives the protein CASSSGGSSYNEQFF.

The gene calls are TRBV7-2 and TRBJ2-1, with D hard to call. V was trimmed by 4 bases and J by 13 bases, leaving 14 bases between them. The germline V gene encodes CDR1 SGHTA and CDR2 FQGNSA. This CDR3 contains 12 residues. CDR3 nucleotide sequence: TGTGCCAGCAGCTCGCCCCGGCGGTCTCAGTTCTTC. Translated, it gives CASSSPRRSQFF. Combining the CDR3 with reference TRBV7-2 and TRBJ2-1 gives the whole variable domain GAGVSQSPSNKVTEKGKDVELRCDPISGHTALYWYRQSLGQGLEFLIYFQGNSAPDKSGLPSDRFSAERTGGSVSTLTIQRTQQEDSAVYLCASSSPRRSQFFGPGTRLTVL.

This clone was recorded once. The chain joins TRBV5-1 to TRBJ2-3; either TRBD1 or TRBD2 may supply D (5 bases each). Germline-derived CDR1 and CDR2 are SGHRS and YFSETQ. The CDR3 contains 14 residues. Trimming took off 4 bases at V and 4 bases at J, with 13 bases between the two ends. The CDR3 DNA reads TGCGCCAGCAGCGGAATTGGGACCCCAGATACGCAGTATTTT. Translated: CASSGIGTPDTQYF.

This chain uses TRBV5-4 with TRBJ2-1; 9 positions agree with TRBD2. V was pared by 9 bases and J by 2 bases, with 3 bases of the junction left unmatched. Germline lookup yields CDR1 SGHNT and CDR2 YYREEE (reference sequence). The CDR3 covers 13 residues. CDR3 DNA sequence: TGTGCCATTATAGCGGGAGCCTACAATGAGCAGTTCTTC. Translation: CAIIAGAYNEQFF.

The chain has TRBV4-3 and TRBJ2-5; tentative D call: TRBD1 (6 bases). Near its end, the DNA agrees better with TRBJ2-7, so the J call may be wrong. The CDR3 totals 14 residues. CDR1 and CDR2 (germline): LGHNA, YSLEER. The CDR3 reads CASSRTVLSYEQYF. The CDR3 DNA reads as TGCGCCAGCAGCCGGACAGTCCTCTCCTACGAGCAGTACTTC.

The chain links TRBV7-8 to TRBJ2-3; no clear D gene. Per germline, CDR1 SGHVS and CDR2 FQNEAQ. CDR3 size: 14 residues. V was cut by 5 bases and J by 6 bases, with 15 bases left in between. The CDR3 loop reads CASSRPGPPDTQYF. The CDR3 DNA sequence: TGTGCCAGCAGCCGTCCCGGACCCCCGGATACGCAGTATTTT.

The J gene is TRBJ2-3, the V gene TRBV2; 13 nucleotides align to TRBD2. The CDR3 loop spans 17 amino acids. The V gene end was trimmed by 6 bases and the J gene end by 1 base; junction bases not matched to a gene: 7. Germline-derived CDR1 and CDR2 are SNHLY and FYNNEI. CDR3 bases: TGTGCCAGCAGCAGGACTAGCGGGGGCCGAGGCACAGATACGCAGTATTTT. Protein: CASSRTSGGRGTDTQYF. Looking up the rest from reference TRBV2 and TRBJ2-3 gives the full variable domain: EPEVTQTPSHQVTQMGQEVILRCVPISNHLYFYWYRQILGQKVEFLVSFYNNEISEKSEIFDDQFSVERPDGSNFTLKIRSTKLEDSAMYFCASSRTSGGRGTDTQYFGPGTRLTVL.

This chain connects TRBV2 to TRBJ2-5, with D uncertain. The J call may be wrong; the DNA end is better matched by TRBJ2-7. Germline loops: CDR1 SNHLY, CDR2 FYNNEI. This CDR3 spans 14 amino acids. The CDR3 DNA follows: TGTGCCAGCAGTGAACGCGGTTTTGCTACCGAGCAGTACTTC. Translation gives CASSERGFATEQYF.

V usage is TRBV23-1 and J usage is TRBJ2-7, with a tentative D call TRBD2 (7 bases). TRBV23-1 is an ORF for which the function is uncertain. V was cut by 5 bases and J by 7 bases, with 27 bases left in between. This CDR3 spans 17 amino acids. This CDR3 reads CASSEWGQGRAQDEQYF. The DNA for the CDR3 is TGCGCCAGCAGTGAATGGGGACAAGGGAGGGCACAGGATGAGCAGTACTTC.

The chain recombines TRBV6-5 with TRBJ2-7; unclear D gene. There are 14 residues in the CDR3. Germline V gene lookup returns CDR1 MNHEY and CDR2 SVGAGI. Deletions cut 6 bases from V and 1 base from J, with 13 bases between. The CDR3 DNA reads as TGTGCCAGCAGGGAATCCGGACGATCCTACGAGCAGTACTTC. It translates to CASRESGRSYEQYF.

CDR3 sequence: CAWSTKQGPYGYTF. CDR3 DNA sequence: TGTGCCTGGAGTACTAAACAGGGTCCCTATGGCTACACCTTC. J is TRBJ1-2 and V is TRBV30, with TRBD1 as a possible D gene (6 bases). Trimming took off 2 bases at V and 4 bases at J, with 14 bases between the two ends. In germline, CDR1 is GTSNPN, CDR2 SVGIG (reference sequence). The CDR3 runs 14 residues.

The chain joins TRBV10-3 to TRBJ1-4; D may be TRBD1 (6 bases). V shed 3 bases and J shed 4 bases, with 12 bases lying between them. Germline V lookup: CDR1 ENHRY, CDR2 SYGVKD. This CDR3 contains 15 residues. The CDR3 DNA reads as TGTGCCATCAGTGAATCCAGGGACAATAATGAAAAACTGTTTTTT. This sequence encodes CAISESRDNNEKLFF.

This chain links TRBV7-2 with TRBJ2-5; tentatively, D is TRBD1 (6 bases). The CDR3 runs to 15 residues. CDR1 is SGHTA and CDR2 is FQGNSA in the germline V gene. The germline V and J ends were trimmed by 2 bases and 4 bases, with 14 bases remaining between them. The CDR3 sequence is CASSLRVQGRETQYF. The CDR3 DNA reads as TGTGCCAGCAGCTTAAGGGTGCAGGGGAGAGAGACCCAGTACTTC. The variable domain in full, with the rest retrieved from reference TRBV7-2 and TRBJ2-5, is GAGVSQSPSNKVTEKGKDVELRCDPISGHTALYWYRQSLGQGLEFLIYFQGNSAPDKSGLPSDRFSAERTGGSVSTLTIQRTQQEDSAVYLCASSLRVQGRETQYFGPGTRLLVL.

The chain carries TRBV18 and TRBJ1-1; maybe TRBD1 (5 bases). V was pared by 10 bases and J by 5 bases, with 26 bases between. Looked up from germline, CDR1 is KGHSH and CDR2 is LQKENI. This CDR3 is built from 16 residues. The CDR3: CATGVFGAGRTTEAFF. The CDR3 DNA reads TGTGCCACCGGAGTTTTCGGGGCAGGAAGAACGACTGAAGCTTTCTTT. The full variable domain, in which reference TRBV18 and TRBJ1-1 provide the parts outside the CDR3, is NAGVMQNPRHLVRRRGQEARLRCSPMKGHSHVYWYRQLPEEGLKFMVYLQKENIIDESGMPKERFSAEFPKEGPSILRIQQVVRGDSAAYFCATGVFGAGRTTEAFFGQGTRLTVV.

V gene TRBV5-1 combines with J gene TRBJ2-7; TRBD1 agrees at 8 bases. The CDR3 loop spans 14 amino acids. V trimming: 4 bases; J trimming: 5 bases; junction bases outside the gene matches: 8. CDR1 is SGHRS and CDR2 is YFSETQ in the germline V gene. The CDR3 loop reads CASSPRTGIHEQYF. CDR3 sequence (DNA): TGCGCCAGCAGCCCTCGGACAGGGATACACGAGCAGTACTTC.

The chain links TRBV5-1 to TRBJ2-2, with D perhaps matching TRBD1 or TRBD2 (6 bases each). The CDR3 sequence is 16 residues long. Germline CDR1 is SGHRS and CDR2 is YFSETQ. V was pared by 5 bases and J by 2 bases, with 16 bases between. The DNA for the CDR3 is TGCGCCAGCAGTCAAGATCCGGGGGCCAACACCGGGGAGCTGTTTTTT. It is translated as CASSQDPGANTGELFF.

Comment on this clone: Other DNA sequences within the sample encode an identical CDR3. This sequence joins TRBV5-1 and TRBJ2-3; D unclear. Germline V lookup: CDR1 SGHRS, CDR2 YFSETQ. V lost 4 bases to trimming and J lost 2 bases, with 11 bases between them. CDR3 length equals 14 residues. The CDR3 spells CASSQGPSTDTQYF. DNA for the CDR3: TGCGCCAGCAGCCAAGGGCCCTCCACAGATACGCAGTATTTT.

The V and J genes are TRBV5-8 and TRBJ2-1, with 7 bases fitting TRBD2. The CDR3 length is 15 residues. Trimming took 4 bases from V and 5 from J; bases not matched to a gene: 9. Looked up from germline, CDR1 is SGHTS and CDR2 is YDEGEE. CDR3 nucleotides: TGTGCCAGCAGCCTGTCCGGGACTAAGCACAATGAGCAGTTCTTC. This encodes CASSLSGTKHNEQFF.

This sequence joins TRBV10-1 and TRBJ2-2, with D possibly being TRBD1 (5 bases). The CDR3 is 15 amino acids. The V end lost 6 bases, the J end lost 2 bases, and 13 bases lay between the germline ends. Germline V gene sequence: CDR1 WNHNN, CDR2 SYGVQD (reference sequence). The CDR3 DNA sequence: TGCGCCAGCAGCCTAAGTCAGGGAAACACCGGGGAGCTGTTTTTT. It encodes CASSLSQGNTGELFF.

The V and J genes are TRBV19 and TRBJ2-1; possible D gene TRBD2, 6 bases. V lost 11 bases and J lost 7, with 18 bases in between. The germline gives CDR1 LNHDA, CDR2 SQIVND (reference sequence). This CDR3 contains 13 residues. The CDR3 DNA is TGTGCCTCCGGGGAACTAGCTGGAAATGAGCAGTTCTTC. It yields the protein CASGELAGNEQFF. The full variable domain, its missing parts supplied by reference TRBV19 and TRBJ2-1, is DGGITQSPKYLFRKEGQNVTLSCEQNLNHDAMYWYRQDPGQGLRLIYYSQIVNDFQKGDIAEGYSVSREKKESFPLTVTSAQKNPTAFYLCASGELAGNEQFFGPGTRLTVL.

The V and J genes are TRBV5-1 and TRBJ1-4; TRBD1 matches 7 bases. The V gene end was trimmed by 0 bases and the J gene end by 6 bases; junction bases not matched to a gene: 5. The CDR3 has 15 residues. Germline V lookup: CDR1 SGHRS, CDR2 YFSETQ. The CDR3 is CASSLVGTEYEKLFF. The CDR3 nucleotides are TGCGCCAGCAGCTTGGTGGGGACAGAGTATGAAAAACTGTTTTTT.